This TCR beta chain was obtained from a study of cytomegalovirus exposure and HLA in healthy donors (dated by TCRdb to 2015 to 2018). Context from the whole study: The 550 to 750 repertoires of the first cohort and the 120 validation repertoires were produced on the same platform, according to a later analysis. A separate validation cohort of over 95 different subjects was used in addition to the approximately 610-subject first cohort. The study aimed to test whether signatures of past pathogen exposure could be identified by cataloging public T cell receptors. High-throughput TCR immunosequencing, statistical association of individual TCRs with disease status, and machine learning were combined to predict cytomegalovirus infection status.

Including cysteine and phenylalanine, the CDR3 has 15 amino acids. The CDR3 DNA has 45 bases and is translated from base 1. The trim is 7 bases for V and 0 bases for J, with a gap of 13 bases between the germline ends. Looking up the germline V gene yields CDR1 MNHNS and CDR2 SASEGT. The donors were included in the validation cohort of approximately 120 subjects, a group kept apart from the approximately 690-subject first cohort. As for this clone: What this receptor recognizes is not known. No qualities accompany the bases; no much larger clone lies one base away.

What the study reported, not specific to this receptor: The authors suggested that the approach could potentially be generalized to other disease states and immunological phenotypes. The validation cohort had no HLA typing available for a later analysis, so co-occurrence within that cohort was assessed over all 120 repertoires. In vitro tests confirmed that three of the cytomegalovirus-associated TCR beta chains recognize cytomegalovirus antigens. The classifier was reported to diagnose cytomegalovirus status with high specificity and sensitivity in both the original and validation cohorts. A later analysis found that TCRs clustered in the first cohort also tended to co-occur in the roughly 110 validation repertoires, with approximately 93% of cluster scores above 0. In the study, 164 TCR beta chains were listed as associated with cytomegalovirus. Most TCR sequences were seen in very few donors, while some public TCRs were found in many individuals.

Library generation was performed with the immunoSEQ multiplex PCR assay. Turning to the authors' computational methods: To diagnose cytomegalovirus status from the catalog of TCR beta chain sequences, a statistical classification framework was built. TCRdb's version of the immuneACCESS table is confined to in-frame rearrangements and falls short of the full clone set. An unresolved V gene accounts for under half of the shortfall where checked; the remainder is of unknown origin. V, J and clone size are those of that table, while D and trimming were read from the DNA. For this sample there are fewer than 200,000 clones; approximately 86% appear just once. Under 3.5% of the sample goes to the ten largest clones.

The source material was PBMCs. This TCR derives from a man aged 18 to 30 in good health and CMV-seropositive. The chain joins TRBV6-1 to TRBJ2-1; D gene: possibly TRBD2, on 6 matching bases. The DNA sequence is TGTGCCAGCACCCGGGACGGGAGCTCCTACAATGAGCAGTTCTTC. Its product reads: CASTRDGSSYNEQFF.